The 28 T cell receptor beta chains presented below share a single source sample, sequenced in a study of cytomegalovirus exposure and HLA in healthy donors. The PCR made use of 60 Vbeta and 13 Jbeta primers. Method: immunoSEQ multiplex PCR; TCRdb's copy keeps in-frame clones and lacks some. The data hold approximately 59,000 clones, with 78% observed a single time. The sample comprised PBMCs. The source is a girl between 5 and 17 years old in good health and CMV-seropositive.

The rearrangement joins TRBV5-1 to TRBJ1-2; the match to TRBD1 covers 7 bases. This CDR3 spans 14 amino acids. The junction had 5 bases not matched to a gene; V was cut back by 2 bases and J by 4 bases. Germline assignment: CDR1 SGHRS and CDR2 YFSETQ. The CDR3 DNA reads TGCGCCAGCAGCTTTCTGGACAGGACCTATGGCTACACCTTC. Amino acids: CASSFLDRTYGYTF.

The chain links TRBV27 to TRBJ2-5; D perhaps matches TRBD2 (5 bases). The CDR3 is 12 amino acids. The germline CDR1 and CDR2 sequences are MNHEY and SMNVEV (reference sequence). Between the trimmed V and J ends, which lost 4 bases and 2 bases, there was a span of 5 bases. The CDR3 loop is CASSSGQETQYF. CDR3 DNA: TGTGCCAGCAGTTCGGGACAAGAGACCCAGTACTTC.

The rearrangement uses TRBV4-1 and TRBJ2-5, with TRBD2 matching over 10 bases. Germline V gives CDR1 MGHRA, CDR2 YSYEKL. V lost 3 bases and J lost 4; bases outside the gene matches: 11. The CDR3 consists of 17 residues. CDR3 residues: CASSQGLLAGKGETQYF. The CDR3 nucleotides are TGCGCCAGCAGCCAGGGGTTACTAGCGGGGAAGGGAGAGACCCAGTACTTC.

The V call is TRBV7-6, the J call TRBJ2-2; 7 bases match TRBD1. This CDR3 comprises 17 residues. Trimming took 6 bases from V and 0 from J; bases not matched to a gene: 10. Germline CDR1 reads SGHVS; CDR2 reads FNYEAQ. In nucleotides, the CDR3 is TGTGCCAGCAGTGAACCCAACGGGACAGCGAACACCGGGGAGCTGTTTTTT. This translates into CASSEPNGTANTGELFF.

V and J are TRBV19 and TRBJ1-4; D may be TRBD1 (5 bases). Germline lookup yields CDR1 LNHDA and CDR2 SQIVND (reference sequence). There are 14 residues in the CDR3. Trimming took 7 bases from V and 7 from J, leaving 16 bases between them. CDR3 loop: CASTPGTEGEKLFF. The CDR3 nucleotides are TGTGCCAGTACCCCGGGGACTGAGGGTGAAAAACTGTTTTTT. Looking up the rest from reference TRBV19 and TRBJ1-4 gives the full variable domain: DGGITQSPKYLFRKEGQNVTLSCEQNLNHDAMYWYRQDPGQGLRLIYYSQIVNDFQKGDIAEGYSVSREKKESFPLTVTSAQKNPTAFYLCASTPGTEGEKLFFGSGTQLSVL.

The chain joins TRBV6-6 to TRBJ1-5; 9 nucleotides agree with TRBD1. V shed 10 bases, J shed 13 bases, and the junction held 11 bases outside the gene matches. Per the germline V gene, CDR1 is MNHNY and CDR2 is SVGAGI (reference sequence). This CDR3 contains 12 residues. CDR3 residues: CATADRGRAQHF. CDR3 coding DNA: TGTGCCACTGCGGACAGGGGCCGAGCACAGCATTTT.

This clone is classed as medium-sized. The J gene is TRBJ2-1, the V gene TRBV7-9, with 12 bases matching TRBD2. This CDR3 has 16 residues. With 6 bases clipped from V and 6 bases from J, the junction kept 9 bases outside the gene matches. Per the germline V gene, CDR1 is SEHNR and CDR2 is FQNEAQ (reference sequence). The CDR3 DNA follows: TGTGCCAGCAGTTCCCCTAGCGGGGGGGCCCTCAATGAGCAGTTCTTC. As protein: CASSSPSGGALNEQFF.

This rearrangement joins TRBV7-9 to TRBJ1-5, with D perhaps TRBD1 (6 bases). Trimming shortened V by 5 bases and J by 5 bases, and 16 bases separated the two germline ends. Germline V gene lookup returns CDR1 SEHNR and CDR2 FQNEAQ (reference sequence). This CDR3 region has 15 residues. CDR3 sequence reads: CASSPGGGEYQPQHF. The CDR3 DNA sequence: TGTGCCAGCAGCCCCGGGGGGGGCGAGTATCAGCCCCAGCATTTT.

CDR3 DNA sequence: TGTGCCAGCAGGTTCGTTGGCAGAAAAAATGAAAAACTGTTTTTT. Protein: CASRFVGRKNEKLFF. The rearrangement links TRBV11-2 to TRBJ1-4; D unclear. Germline V gives CDR1 SGHAT, CDR2 FQNNGV. CDR3 length equals 15 residues. The ends were cut back, 6 bases at V and 5 bases at J, with 16 bases in the middle.

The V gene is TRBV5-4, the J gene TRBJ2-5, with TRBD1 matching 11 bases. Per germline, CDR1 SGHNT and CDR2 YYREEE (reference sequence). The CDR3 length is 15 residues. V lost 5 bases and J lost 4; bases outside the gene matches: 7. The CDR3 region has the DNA TGTGCCAGCAGTCTGGACAGGGGGCGGGTAGAGACCCAGTACTTC. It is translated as CASSLDRGRVETQYF.

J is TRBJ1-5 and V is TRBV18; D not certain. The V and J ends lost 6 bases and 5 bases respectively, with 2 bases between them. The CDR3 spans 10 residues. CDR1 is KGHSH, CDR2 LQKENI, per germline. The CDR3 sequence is CASSDQPQHF. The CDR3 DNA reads TGTGCCAGCTCCGATCAGCCCCAGCATTTT.

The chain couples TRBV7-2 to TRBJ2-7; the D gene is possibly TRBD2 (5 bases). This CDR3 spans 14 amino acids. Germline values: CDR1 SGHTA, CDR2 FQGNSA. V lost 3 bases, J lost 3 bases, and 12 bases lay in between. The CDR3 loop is CASSFLKSGYEQYF. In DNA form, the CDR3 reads TGTGCCAGCAGCTTCCTCAAAAGCGGCTACGAGCAGTACTTC.

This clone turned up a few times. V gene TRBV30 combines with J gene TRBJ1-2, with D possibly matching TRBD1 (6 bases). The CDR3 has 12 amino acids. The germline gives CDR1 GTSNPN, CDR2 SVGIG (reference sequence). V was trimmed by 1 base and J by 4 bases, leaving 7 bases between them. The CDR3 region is CAWSEQGYGYTF. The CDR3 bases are TGTGCCTGGAGTGAACAGGGCTATGGCTACACCTTC.

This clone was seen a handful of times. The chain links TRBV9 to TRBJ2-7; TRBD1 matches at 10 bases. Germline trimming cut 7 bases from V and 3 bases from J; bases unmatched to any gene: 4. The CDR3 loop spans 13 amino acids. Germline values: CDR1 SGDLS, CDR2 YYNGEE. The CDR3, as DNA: TGTGCCAGCGGGACAGGGGATCACTACGAGCAGTACTTC. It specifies CASGTGDHYEQYF.

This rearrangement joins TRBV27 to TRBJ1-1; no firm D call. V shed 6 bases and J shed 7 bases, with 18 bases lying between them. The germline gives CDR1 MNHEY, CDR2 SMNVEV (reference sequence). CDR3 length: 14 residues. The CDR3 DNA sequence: TGTGCCAGCAGATCTGACAACCTCCTATTTGAAGCTTTCTTT. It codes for CASRSDNLLFEAFF.

In DNA, the CDR3 is TGCGCCAGCAGCCAAGACCGCGGTACCACGGGGATGTACGAGCAGTACTTC. Translated: CASSQDRGTTGMYEQYF. The V call is TRBV4-3, the J call TRBJ2-7, with D perhaps TRBD2 (5 bases). In germline, CDR1 is LGHNA, CDR2 YSLEER. Trimming removed 0 bases at V and 4 bases at J, with 19 bases between. The length of the CDR3 is 17 residues.

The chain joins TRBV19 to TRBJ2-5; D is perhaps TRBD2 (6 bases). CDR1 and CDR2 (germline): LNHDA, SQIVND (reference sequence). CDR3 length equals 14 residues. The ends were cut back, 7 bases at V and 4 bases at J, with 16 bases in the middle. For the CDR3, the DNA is TGTGCCAGTAAGGGGACTGGTGGGGGAGAGACCCAGTACTTC. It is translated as CASKGTGGGETQYF. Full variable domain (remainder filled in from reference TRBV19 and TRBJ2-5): DGGITQSPKYLFRKEGQNVTLSCEQNLNHDAMYWYRQDPGQGLRLIYYSQIVNDFQKGDIAEGYSVSREKKESFPLTVTSAQKNPTAFYLCASKGTGGGETQYFGPGTRLLVL.

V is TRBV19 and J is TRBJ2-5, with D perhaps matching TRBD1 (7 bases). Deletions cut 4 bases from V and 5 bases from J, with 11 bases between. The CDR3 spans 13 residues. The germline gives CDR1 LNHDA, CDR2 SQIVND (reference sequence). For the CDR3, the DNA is TGTGCCAGTAGTAGGGACAGCGGGGAGACCCAGTACTTC. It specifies CASSRDSGETQYF.

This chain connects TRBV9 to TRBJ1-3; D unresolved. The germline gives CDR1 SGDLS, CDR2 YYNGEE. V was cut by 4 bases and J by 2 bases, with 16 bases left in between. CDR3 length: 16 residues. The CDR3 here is CASSPRSTATGNTIYF. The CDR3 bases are TGTGCCAGCAGCCCCCGATCTACAGCCACTGGAAACACCATATATTTT.

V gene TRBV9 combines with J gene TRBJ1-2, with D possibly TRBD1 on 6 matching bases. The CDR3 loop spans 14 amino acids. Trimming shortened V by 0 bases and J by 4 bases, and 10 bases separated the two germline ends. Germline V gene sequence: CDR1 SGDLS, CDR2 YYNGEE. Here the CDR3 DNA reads TGTGCCAGCAGCGTAGACGGACAGCTCTATGGCTACACCTTC. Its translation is CASSVDGQLYGYTF.

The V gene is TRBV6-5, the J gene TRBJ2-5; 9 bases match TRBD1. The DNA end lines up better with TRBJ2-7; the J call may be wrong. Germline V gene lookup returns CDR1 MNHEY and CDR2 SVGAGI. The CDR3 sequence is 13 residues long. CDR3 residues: CASRGTGRHEQYF. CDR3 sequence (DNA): TGTGCCAGCAGAGGGACAGGGCGACACGAGCAGTACTTC.

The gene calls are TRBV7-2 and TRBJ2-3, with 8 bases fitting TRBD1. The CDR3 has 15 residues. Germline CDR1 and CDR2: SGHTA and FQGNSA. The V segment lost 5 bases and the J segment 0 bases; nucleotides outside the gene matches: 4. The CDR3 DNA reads TGTGCCAGCAGCCGACAGGGGCCTAGCACAGATACGCAGTATTTT. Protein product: CASSRQGPSTDTQYF.

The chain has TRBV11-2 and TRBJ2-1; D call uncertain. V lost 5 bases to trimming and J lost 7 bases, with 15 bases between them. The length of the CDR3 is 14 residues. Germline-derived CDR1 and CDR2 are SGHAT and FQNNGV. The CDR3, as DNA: TGTGCCAGCAGCCTAGGTAATGAGGCAAATGAGCAGTTCTTC. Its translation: CASSLGNEANEQFF. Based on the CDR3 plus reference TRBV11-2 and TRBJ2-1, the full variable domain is EAGVAQSPRYKIIEKRQSVAFWCNPISGHATLYWYQQILGQGPKLLIQFQNNGVVDDSQLPKDRFSAERLKGVDSTLKIQPAKLEDSAVYLCASSLGNEANEQFFGPGTRLTVL.

DNA for the CDR3: TGTGCCAGCAGTGACTTACAGGGGGTCTACGAGCAGTACTTC. It yields the protein CASSDLQGVYEQYF. The V and J genes are TRBV2 and TRBJ2-7, with 8 bases that match TRBD1. Germline values: CDR1 SNHLY, CDR2 FYNNEI. The CDR3 has 14 amino acids. V shed 3 bases and J 3 bases; nucleotides not matched to a gene: 4.

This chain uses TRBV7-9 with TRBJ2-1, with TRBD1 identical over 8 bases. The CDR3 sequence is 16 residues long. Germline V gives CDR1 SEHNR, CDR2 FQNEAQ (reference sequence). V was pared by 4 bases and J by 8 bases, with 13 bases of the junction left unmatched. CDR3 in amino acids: CASSYISGTGKYEQFF. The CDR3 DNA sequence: TGTGCCAGCAGCTATATATCCGGGACAGGAAAGTATGAGCAGTTCTTC.

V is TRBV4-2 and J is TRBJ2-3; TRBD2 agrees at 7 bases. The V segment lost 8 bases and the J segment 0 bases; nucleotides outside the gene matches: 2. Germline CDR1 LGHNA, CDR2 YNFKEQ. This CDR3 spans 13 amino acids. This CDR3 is CASARESTDTQYF. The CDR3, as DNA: TGTGCCAGCGCGCGGGAGAGCACAGATACGCAGTATTTT.

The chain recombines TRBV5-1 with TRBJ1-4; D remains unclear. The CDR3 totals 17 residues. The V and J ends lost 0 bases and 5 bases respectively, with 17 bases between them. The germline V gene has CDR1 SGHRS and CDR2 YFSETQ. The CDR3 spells CASSLVTGTATNEKLFF. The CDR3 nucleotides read TGCGCCAGCAGCTTGGTTACGGGAACCGCGACGAATGAAAAACTGTTTTTT.

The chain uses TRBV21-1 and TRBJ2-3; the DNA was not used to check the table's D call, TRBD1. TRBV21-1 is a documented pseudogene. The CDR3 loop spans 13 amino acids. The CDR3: CASSLRDRDTQYF. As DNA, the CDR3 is TGTGCCAGCAGCTTAAGGGACAGGGATACGCAGTATTTT.